This T cell receptor (beta chain) was sequenced in a study of control samples from healthy donors and cancer patients. Some clones are missing from TCRdb's copy, which holds only in-frame ones; the method was immunoSEQ multiplex PCR. This table has about 250,000 clones, almost 85% appearing once. V gave up 10 bases and J gave up 0 bases, with 5 bases separating them. Germline V CDR1 and CDR2: ENHRY, SYGVKD. CDR3 size: 11 residues. Sequencing used PBMCs. This clonotype was obtained from an older woman with lung cancer. V is TRBV10-3 and J is TRBJ2-3; D is unclear. This chain's CDR3 is CASRSTDTQYF. The DNA of the CDR3 is TGTGCCAGCCGGAGCACAGATACGCAGTATTTT.